This is a list of T cell receptor beta chains from one sample in a study of blood T cell repertoires in COVID-19. TCRdb's table, derived via immunoSEQ multiplex PCR, lists solely in-frame clones and lacks some. The sample lists 100,000 to 150,000 clones, roughly 72% occurring once. The sequenced material came from peripheral blood. These receptors were collected from a man aged 60-69 years with acute or convalescent COVID-19. CDR3s include the opening cysteine and the closing phenylalanine or tryptophan.

>TRBJ1-6|TRBV27
CASSLSPPGGGRHSPLHF
>TRBJ1-4|TRBV19
CASSSGDIGSREKLFF
>TRBJ1-1|TRBV5-1
CASSFSPDRGNTEAFF
>TRBJ1-2|TRBV27
CATFPSHYGYTF
>TRBJ1-1|TRBV9
CASSVAGTEAFF
>TRBJ1-2|TRBV7-6
CASSKAAGAHGYTF
>TRBJ1-2|TRBV24-1
CATSDSYRGGYTF
>TRBJ2-3|TRBV9
CASSVGRIPAGTADTQYF
>TRBJ2-7|TRBV9
CASSAQEGETYEQYF
>TRBJ2-7|TRBV18
CASSPTGTGASEQYF
>TRBJ2-4|TRBV2
CASSTGLLAKNIQYF
>TRBJ2-1|TRBV24-1
CATSGAIGQGSYNEQFF
>TRBJ1-1|TRBV2
CASSDLQGPFTEAFF
>TRBJ2-4|TRBV24-1
CATSDFCVQNSGQGSKNIQYF
>TRBJ2-3|TRBV7-6
CASSLGSQGWSTDTQYF
>TRBJ1-2|TRBV6-1
CASSDGSILYGYTF
>TRBJ2-1|TRBV7-8
CASSRLASGVYNEQFF
>TRBJ1-2|TRBV7-2
CASRDRELGGYTF
>TRBJ2-1|TRBV18
CASSRTSGRVENEQFF
>TRBJ2-5|TRBV7-2
CASSLVLASGMETQYF
>TRBJ1-5|TRBV19
CASSIFRTTDQPQHF
>TRBJ2-6|TRBV7-9
CASSLGAGAGANVLTF
>TRBJ2-2|TRBV4-1
CASSQDSRAWTGELFF
>TRBJ1-2|TRBV7-8
CASSFQDGGGDGYTF
>TRBJ1-2|TRBV28
CASSKDSGRRGAF